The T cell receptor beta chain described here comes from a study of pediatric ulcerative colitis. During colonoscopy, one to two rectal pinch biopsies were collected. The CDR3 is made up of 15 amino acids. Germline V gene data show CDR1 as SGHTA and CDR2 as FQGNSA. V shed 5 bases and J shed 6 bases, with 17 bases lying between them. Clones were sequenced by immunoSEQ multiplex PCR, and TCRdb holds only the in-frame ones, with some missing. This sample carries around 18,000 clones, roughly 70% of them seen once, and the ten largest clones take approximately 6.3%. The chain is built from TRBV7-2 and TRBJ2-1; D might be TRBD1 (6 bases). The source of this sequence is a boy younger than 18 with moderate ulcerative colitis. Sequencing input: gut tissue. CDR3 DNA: TGTGCCAGCAGCCCCCCGAGAGGGGGAACCAATGAGCAGTTCTTC. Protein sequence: CASSPPRGGTNEQFF. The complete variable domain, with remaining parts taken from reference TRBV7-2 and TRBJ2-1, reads GAGVSQSPSNKVTEKGKDVELRCDPISGHTALYWYRQSLGQGLEFLIYFQGNSAPDKSGLPSDRFSAERTGGSVSTLTIQRTQQEDSAVYLCASSPPRGGTNEQFFGPGTRLTVL.